This T cell receptor (beta chain) was captured in a study of metastatic and nonmetastatic thyroid tumors. Across the study: Blood and tumor or nodule tissue repertoires from malignant and benign thyroid patients were compared.

This clone has a handful of counts. V was cut by 8 bases and J by 6 bases, with 17 bases left in between. Germline CDR1 and CDR2: MNHNS and SASEGT. The CDR3 consists of 14 residues. Patients underwent thyroid surgery, and none had received any treatment before it. Source study methods: Across clinicopathological groups, CDR3 differences served as the basis for building a distant-metastasis classifier for papillary thyroid cancer. Via MiXCR, TCRdb re-called the PCR reads. In this record, the V and J calls reflect TCRdb's handling and not the investigators' own analysis. The repertoire holds around 4,800 clones, approximately 30% seen once, with more than 15% in the top ten.

The sequenced material came from adjacent normal tissue. The sequence was obtained from a female donor with papillary thyroid cancer or a benign thyroid nodule (not recorded which). Some clones in this sample may be carry-over from other donors' samples. The chain couples TRBV6-1 to TRBJ2-1; a possible D gene is TRBD2 (5 bases). This CDR3 reads CASSSPGSRNEQFF. The CDR3 DNA sequence: TGTGCCAGCTCTAGCCCCGGCAGCCGCAATGAGCAGTTCTTC.